Listed here are 7 T cell receptor beta chains from one sample, sequenced in a study of T-cell memory formation after mild COVID-19. TCRdb re-analysed the 5' RACE reads in MiXCR, keeping a single row per CDR3 protein. The data show about 400,000 distinct CDR3 sequences, with less than 25% seen just once and about an eighth held by the top ten. The sample taken for sequencing was PBMCs or a T cell subset sorted from them (not recorded which). The receptors shown here come from an adult woman who had mild COVID-19 (a few samples of this study predate the infection). Cell type and time point are not known.

This clonotype was counted only a few times. The V and J genes are TRBV15 and TRBJ2-7, with D possibly matching TRBD1 (5 bases). The CDR3 contains 16 residues. Germline V gives CDR1 LNHNV, CDR2 YYDKDF (reference sequence). Trimming left V 4 bases short and J 0 bases short, with 16 bases between. CDR3 loop: CATSTPFRATSYEQYF. The CDR3 DNA follows: TGTGCCACCAGCACCCCGTTCAGGGCAACCTCCTACGAGCAGTACTTC.

The rearrangement uses TRBV20-1 and TRBJ2-3; TRBD2 aligns across 7 bases. The CDR3 is 15 residues long. The ends lost 3 bases at V and 0 bases at J; junction bases unmatched: 6. CDR1 DFQATT and CDR2 SNEGSKA come from the germline V gene (reference sequence). CDR3 sequence reads: CSASRLADSTDTQYF. The CDR3 nucleotides read TGCAGTGCTAGTAGGCTAGCGGATAGCACAGATACGCAGTATTTT.

This clonotype was detected once. The rearrangement joins TRBV27 to TRBJ1-1; D is perhaps TRBD1 (6 bases). Trimming pared 6 bases from V and 5 bases from J, leaving 22 bases between. Germline CDR1 reads MNHEY; CDR2 reads SMNVEV (reference sequence). The CDR3 runs 16 residues. The CDR3 is CASSSQGQVSGTEAFF. CDR3 sequence (DNA): TGTGCCAGCAGCTCCCAGGGGCAAGTCTCGGGGACTGAAGCTTTCTTT.

This clonotype came up a few times. This rearrangement joins TRBV6-5 to TRBJ2-5; 8 bases fit TRBD1. CDR3 length: 14 amino acids. Germline-derived CDR1 and CDR2 are MNHEY and SVGAGI. V lost 9 bases and J lost 5; bases outside the gene matches: 11. The CDR3 DNA reads TGTGCCAGTTCGGGTGGACAGGGTAGGGAGACCCAGTACTTC. It translates to CASSGGQGRETQYF.

This rearrangement joins TRBV7-9 to TRBJ2-6; 7 nucleotides line up with TRBD1. V was pared by 5 bases and J by 0 bases, with 7 bases of the junction left unmatched. The CDR3 is 17 residues long. The germline gives CDR1 SEHNR, CDR2 FQNEAQ (reference sequence). The CDR3 loop is CASSIRRTGSGANVLTF. CDR3 nucleotides: TGTGCCAGCAGCATACGTAGGACAGGCTCTGGGGCCAACGTCCTGACTTTC.

This chain connects TRBV5-1 to TRBJ2-5, with D perhaps given as TRBD1 or TRBD2 (6 bases each). In germline, CDR1 is SGHRS, CDR2 YFSETQ. The CDR3 sequence is 14 residues long. V gave up 3 bases and J gave up 3 bases, with 12 bases separating them. The CDR3 here is CASSWRGTEETQYF. The CDR3 bases are TGCGCCAGCAGCTGGAGGGGGACGGAAGAGACCCAGTACTTC.

This clonotype appeared many times. The rearrangement joins TRBV20-1 to TRBJ2-5; 7 bases align to TRBD1. The CDR3 consists of 13 residues. The V and J ends lost 5 bases and 1 base, in that order; junction bases with no gene match: 4. Germline assignment: CDR1 DFQATT and CDR2 SNEGSKA (reference sequence). CDR3: CSAYNRGQETQYF. As DNA, the CDR3 is TGCAGTGCTTATAACAGGGGCCAAGAGACCCAGTACTTC.